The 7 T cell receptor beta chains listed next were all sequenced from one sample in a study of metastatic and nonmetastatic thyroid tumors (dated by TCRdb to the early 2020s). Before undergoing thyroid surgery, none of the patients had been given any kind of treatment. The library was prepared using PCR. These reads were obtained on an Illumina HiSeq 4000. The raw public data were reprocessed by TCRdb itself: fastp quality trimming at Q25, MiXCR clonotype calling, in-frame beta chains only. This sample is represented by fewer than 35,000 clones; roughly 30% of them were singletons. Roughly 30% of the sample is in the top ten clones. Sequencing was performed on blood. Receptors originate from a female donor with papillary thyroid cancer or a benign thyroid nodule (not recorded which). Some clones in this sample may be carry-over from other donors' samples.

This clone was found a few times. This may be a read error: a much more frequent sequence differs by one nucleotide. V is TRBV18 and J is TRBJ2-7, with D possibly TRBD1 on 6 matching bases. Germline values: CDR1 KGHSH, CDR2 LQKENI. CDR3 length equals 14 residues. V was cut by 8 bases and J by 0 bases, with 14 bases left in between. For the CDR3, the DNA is TGTGCCAGCACTACAGGGCCGGCCTCCTACGAGCAGTACTTC. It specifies CASTTGPASYEQYF.

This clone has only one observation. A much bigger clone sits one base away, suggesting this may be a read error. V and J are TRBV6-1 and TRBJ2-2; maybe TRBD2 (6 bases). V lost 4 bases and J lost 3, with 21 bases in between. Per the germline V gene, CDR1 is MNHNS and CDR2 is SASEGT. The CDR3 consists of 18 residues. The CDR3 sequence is CASSVSLACPIHTGELFF. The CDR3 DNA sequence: TGTGCCAGCAGTGTTTCGCTAGCGTGCCCGATTCACACCGGGGAGCTGTTTTTT.

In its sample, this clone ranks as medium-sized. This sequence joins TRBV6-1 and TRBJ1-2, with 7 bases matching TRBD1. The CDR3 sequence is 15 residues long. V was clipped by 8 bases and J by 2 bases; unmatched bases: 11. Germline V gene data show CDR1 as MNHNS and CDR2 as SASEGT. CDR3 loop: CASGSTTGPNYGYTF. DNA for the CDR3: TGTGCCAGCGGAAGCACGACAGGGCCCAACTATGGCTACACCTTC.

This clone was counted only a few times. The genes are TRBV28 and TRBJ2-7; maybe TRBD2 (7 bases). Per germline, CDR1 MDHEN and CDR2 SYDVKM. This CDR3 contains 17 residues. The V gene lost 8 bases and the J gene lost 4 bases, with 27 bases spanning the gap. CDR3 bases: TGTGCCAGCTCCTCGGTAAGGTGGGGGAGGGGGACTTACGAGCAGTACTTC. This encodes CASSSVRWGRGTYEQYF. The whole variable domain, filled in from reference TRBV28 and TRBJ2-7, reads DVKVTQSSRYLVKRTGEKVFLECVQDMDHENMFWYRQDPGLGLRLIYFSYDVKMKEKGDIPEGYSVSREKKERFSLILESASTNQTSMYLCASSSVRWGRGTYEQYFGPGTRLTVT.

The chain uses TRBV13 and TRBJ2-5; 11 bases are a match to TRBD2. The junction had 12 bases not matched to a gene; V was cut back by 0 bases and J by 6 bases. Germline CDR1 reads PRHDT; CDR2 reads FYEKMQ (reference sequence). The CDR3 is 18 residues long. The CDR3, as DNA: TGTGCCAGCAGCTTAGGCCTACTCGAAGAGACTAGCGGGAAGACCCAGTACTTC. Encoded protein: CASSLGLLEETSGKTQYF.

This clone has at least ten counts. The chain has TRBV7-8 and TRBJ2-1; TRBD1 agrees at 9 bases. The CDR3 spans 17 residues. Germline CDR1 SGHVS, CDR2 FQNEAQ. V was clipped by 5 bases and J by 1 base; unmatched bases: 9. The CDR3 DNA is TGTGCCAGCAGCACGAGGGGCGGGACAGGGTCCTACAATGAGCAGTTCTTC. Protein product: CASSTRGGTGSYNEQFF.

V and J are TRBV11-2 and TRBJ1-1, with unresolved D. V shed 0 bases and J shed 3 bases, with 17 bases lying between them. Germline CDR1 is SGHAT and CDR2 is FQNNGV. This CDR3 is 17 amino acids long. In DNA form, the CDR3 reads TGTGCCAGCAGCTTAGAAGGTCAACCGGAGTCGGACACTGAAGCTTTCTTT. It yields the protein CASSLEGQPESDTEAFF. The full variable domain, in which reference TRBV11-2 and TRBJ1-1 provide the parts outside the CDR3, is EAGVAQSPRYKIIEKRQSVAFWCNPISGHATLYWYQQILGQGPKLLIQFQNNGVVDDSQLPKDRFSAERLKGVDSTLKIQPAKLEDSAVYLCASSLEGQPESDTEAFFGQGTRLTVV.